These T cell receptor beta chains were read from a single sample in a study of Graves' ophthalmopathy and Graves' hyperthyroidism. TCRdb itself ran the multiplex PCR reads through MiXCR, one entry per CDR3 protein. Here the sample spans a few hundred thousand distinct CDR3 sequences, about 35% being singletons. The specimen was peripheral blood or thyroid tissue (not recorded which). These receptors were obtained from an adult man with Graves' hyperthyroidism. Each CDR3 is given with its conserved first and last residue.

TRBV7-9,CASNPKEQYF
TRBV9,CASSFGTLKYGYTF
TRBV10-3,CASSEAHGVRRLVNTEAFF
TRBV7-9,CASSEWTGPYGYTF
TRBV5-1,CASSQGRSNTEAFF
TRBV7-9,CASSLIGRVGANVLTF
TRBV6-4,CASSDPSNQPQHF
TRBV25-1,CASVDGPGTGSYEQYF
TRBV19,CASSIVKGASNQPQHF
TRBV24-1,CATNRWTGGYEQYF
TRBV20-1,CSARKAPGAVYSPLHF
TRBV6-5,CASSVTAFQETQYF
TRBV19,CASLGTEAFF
TRBV7-2,CASSPGQHGYTF
TRBV7-9,CASSLALTKETQYF
TRBV27,CASSRRLQETQYF
TRBV2,CATRTSGTSGGALPF
TRBV6-6,CASRGTGSFLDEKLFF
TRBV2,CASSPWGTGVLEGYTF
TRBV6-5,CASTWDRVSPLHF
TRBV7-7,CASSYSEGGHNEQFF
TRBV13,CASSLGQGNGANYGYTF
TRBV5-6,CASRREATYGYTF